This is a list of T cell receptor beta chains from one sample in a study of a mutant IDH1 vaccine in newly diagnosed glioma. Antigen specificity for these receptors is unknown. Data came from immunoSEQ multiplex PCR; TCRdb stores just in-frame clones and leaves some out. The table includes about 27,000 clones, around 85% detected once. The source material was PBMCs, sampled from a glioma patient whose treatment included an IDH1 peptide vaccine. All receptors derive from a man aged 40-55 years with glioma. Some clones in this sample may be carry-over from other donors' samples. Each CDR3 is given with its conserved first and last residue. The order of the fields is clone size, J gene, D gene, V gene, CDR3 DNA, CDR3 protein. A D gene is named only where the DNA matches it firmly. Clone size appears in some rows only: once, few, many, or a class for an expanded clone.

size: NA; J: TRBJ1-2; D: NA; V: TRBV19; DNA: TGTGCCAGTGGGGCCTTGTCCAACTATGGCTACACCTTC; CDR3: CASGALSNYGYTF
size: NA; J: TRBJ1-3; D: NA; V: TRBV4-1; DNA: TGCGCCAGCAGCCCCCGGGACACCCTCTCTGGAAACACCATATATTTT; CDR3: CASSPRDTLSGNTIYF
size: NA; J: TRBJ1-5; D: NA; V: TRBV9; DNA: TGTGCCAGCAGCGTTGGGACGGTCGGGCAGCCCCAGCATTTT; CDR3: CASSVGTVGQPQHF
size: NA; J: TRBJ2-7; D: NA; V: TRBV11-2; DNA: TGTGCCAGCAGCTTATATGACTTTGACTACGAGCAGTACTTC; CDR3: CASSLYDFDYEQYF
size: NA; J: TRBJ2-2; D: NA; V: TRBV5-1; DNA: TGCGCCAGCAGCTATAGGGCCGGGGAGCTGTTTTTT; CDR3: CASSYRAGELFF
size: NA; J: TRBJ1-6; D: NA; V: TRBV19; DNA: TGTGCCAGTAGACCGACAGACTATAATTCACCCCTCCACTTT; CDR3: CASRPTDYNSPLHF
size: once; J: TRBJ2-7; D: NA; V: TRBV11-3; DNA: TGTGCCAGCAGCGACGGACCCAGGGAGCAGTACTTC; CDR3: CASSDGPREQYF
size: NA; J: TRBJ1-5; D: NA; V: TRBV6-5; DNA: TGTGCCAGCAGTTACACCCGGGAAGGGCATCAGCCCCAGCATTTT; CDR3: CASSYTREGHQPQHF
size: once; J: TRBJ2-1; D: NA; V: TRBV7-2; DNA: TGTGCCAGCAGCTTAGTGGGGGGGCGGATCTTC; CDR3: CASSLVGGRIF
size: NA; J: TRBJ2-4; D: NA; V: TRBV5-5; DNA: TGTGCCAGCAGCTCCCCTGTGGGGGCGCGGGGTCAGTACTTC; CDR3: CASSSPVGARGQYF
size: NA; J: TRBJ1-1; D: NA; V: TRBV5-1; DNA: TGCGCCAGCAGCTTGGGGACAGTTTATATGAACACTGAAGCTTTCTTT; CDR3: CASSLGTVYMNTEAFF
size: NA; J: TRBJ2-2; D: NA; V: TRBV11-3; DNA: TGTGCCAGCAGCCCACAGGACTCGGGGACCGGGGAGCTGTTTTTT; CDR3: CASSPQDSGTGELFF
size: NA; J: TRBJ1-1; D: NA; V: TRBV19; DNA: TGTGCCAGCGCTCCGGCCCGGGGCGGGGGTGAAGGCACTGAAGCTTTCTTT; CDR3: CASAPARGGGEGTEAFF
size: NA; J: TRBJ1-6; D: NA; V: TRBV7-2; DNA: TGTGCCAGCAGGCTTGCGGGTAACACCCTCCACTTT; CDR3: CASRLAGNTLHF
size: NA; J: TRBJ1-1; D: NA; V: TRBV7-2; DNA: TGTGCCAGCAGCTGGGACACGGGGAACACTGAAGCTTTCTTT; CDR3: CASSWDTGNTEAFF
size: once; J: TRBJ2-6; D: NA; V: TRBV18; DNA: TGTGCCAGCTCCGACAGCTCTGGGGCCAACGTCCTGACTTTC; CDR3: CASSDSSGANVLTF
size: few; J: TRBJ1-1; D: NA; V: TRBV29-1; DNA: TGCACCACAGAGGGTGCTGAAGCTTTCTTT; CDR3: CTTEGAEAFF
size: NA; J: TRBJ1-2; D: TRBD1; V: TRBV29-1; DNA: TGCAGCGTTGGGGGATCACAGGGGGCGTTCTATGGCTACACCTTC; CDR3: CSVGGSQGAFYGYTF
size: NA; J: TRBJ2-5; D: TRBD2; V: TRBV7-9; DNA: TGTGCCAGCAGCTTAGGCGAGCTAGCGGAGACGTACCAAGAGACCCAGTACTTC; CDR3: CASSLGELAETYQETQYF
size: NA; J: TRBJ1-1; D: NA; V: TRBV7-7; DNA: TGTGCTAGCAGCCCACTCATGACCACTGAAGCTTTCTTT; CDR3: CASSPLMTTEAFF
size: NA; J: TRBJ1-3; D: NA; V: TRBV14; DNA: TGTGCCAGCAGCCAAGAACGAGGGACCATATATTTT; CDR3: CASSQERGTIYF
size: few; J: TRBJ2-1; D: NA; V: TRBV6-5; DNA: TGTGCCAGCAGTTACCTACCGGAAAGCTCCTACAATGAGCAGTTCTTC; CDR3: CASSYLPESSYNEQFF
size: NA; J: TRBJ1-1; D: NA; V: TRBV28; DNA: TGTGCCAGCAGTTTACTTGAGGCGGGGAACACTGAAGCTTTCTTT; CDR3: CASSLLEAGNTEAFF
size: NA; J: TRBJ2-7; D: NA; V: TRBV7-2; DNA: TGTGCCAGCAGCCGCCATTCCTACGAGCAGTACTTC; CDR3: CASSRHSYEQYF
size: NA; J: TRBJ1-1; D: NA; V: TRBV2; DNA: TGTGCCAGCAGCGGGGAGGGCGGAACTGAAGCTTTCTTT; CDR3: CASSGEGGTEAFF
size: NA; J: TRBJ1-2; D: NA; V: TRBV4-1; DNA: TGCGCCAGCAGCCAAGAAGGGGGTAGATTGGGGTTCGGCTATGGCTACACCTTC; CDR3: CASSQEGGRLGFGYGYTF
size: NA; J: TRBJ2-7; D: NA; V: TRBV5-1; DNA: TGCGCCAGCAGCTTGGCAGCAGGGCGAACCTACGAGCAGTACTTC; CDR3: CASSLAAGRTYEQYF
size: NA; J: TRBJ1-1; D: NA; V: TRBV7-2; DNA: TGTGCCAGCAGCCCCCGCAGGGCGAACACTGAAGCTTTCTTT; CDR3: CASSPRRANTEAFF
size: NA; J: TRBJ2-7; D: NA; V: TRBV27; DNA: TGTGCCAGCAGTTTCATAGCAGGGGTTAGCTCCTACGAGCAGTACTTC; CDR3: CASSFIAGVSSYEQYF
size: NA; J: TRBJ2-7; D: NA; V: TRBV5-6; DNA: TGTGCCAGCAGCTTGGCCGGGGTCTACGAGCAGTACTTC; CDR3: CASSLAGVYEQYF
size: NA; J: TRBJ2-3; D: NA; V: TRBV4-1; DNA: TGCGCCAGCAGCCAAGGCGTAGCGGTAGCAGATACGCAGTATTTT; CDR3: CASSQGVAVADTQYF
size: NA; J: TRBJ1-2; D: NA; V: TRBV11-2; DNA: TGTGCCAGCAGCTTAGACAGGGGAAGCTATGGCTACACCTTC; CDR3: CASSLDRGSYGYTF
size: NA; J: TRBJ2-5; D: NA; V: TRBV30; DNA: TGTGCCTGGGGACTTTCCCAAGAGACCCAGTACTTC; CDR3: CAWGLSQETQYF
size: few; J: TRBJ1-1; D: TRBD1; V: TRBV2; DNA: TGTGCCAGCAGAAGGGACAGGGGGCCCACTGAAGCTTTCTTT; CDR3: CASRRDRGPTEAFF
size: NA; J: TRBJ1-4; D: NA; V: TRBV29-1; DNA: TGCAGCGTTGATCCTGGGGGTGAAAAACTGTTTTTT; CDR3: CSVDPGGEKLFF
size: NA; J: TRBJ1-1; D: NA; V: TRBV7-2; DNA: TGTGCCAGCAGCAAATCTTGGGGGGCTGGTGAAGCTTTCTTT; CDR3: CASSKSWGAGEAFF
size: once; J: TRBJ1-2; D: TRBD1; V: TRBV6-5; DNA: TGTGCCAGCGGGGGGACAGGAGATAACTATGGCTACACCTTC; CDR3: CASGGTGDNYGYTF